Listed below are T cell receptor beta chains from one sample, sequenced in a study of blood T cell repertoires in COVID-19. Assay: immunoSEQ multiplex PCR; the TCRdb copy retains only in-frame clones and omits some. The sample includes around 99,000 clones, 90% seen only once; the top ten take 5% to 6%. The sequenced sample was peripheral blood. These receptor sequences come from a man aged 50 to 60 with acute or convalescent COVID-19. Each CDR3 is given with its conserved first and last residue.

length: 13
V: TRBV6-1
J: TRBJ2-3
CDR3: CASSDQDLDTQYF

length: 13
V: TRBV27
J: TRBJ2-7
CDR3: CASSFGRAYEQYF

length: 16
V: TRBV7-2
J: TRBJ1-5
CDR3: CASSSLQGKVNQPQHF

length: 17
V: TRBV21-1
J: TRBJ1-6
CDR3: CASQKTPGDPHYSPLHF

length: 15
V: TRBV5-1
J: TRBJ1-1
CDR3: CASSLDQARNTEAFF

length: 14
V: TRBV19
J: TRBJ1-1
CDR3: CASSITGMNTEAFF

length: 19
V: TRBV24-1
J: TRBJ2-1
CDR3: CATSAQTIRGRETWGEQFF

length: 17
V: TRBV6-1
J: TRBJ2-7
CDR3: CASSEEGVGHGSYEQYF

length: 14
V: TRBV6-4
J: TRBJ1-1
CDR3: CARLTGGLNTEAFF

length: 15
V: TRBV25-1
J: TRBJ1-4
CDR3: CASSEPGQGGEKLFF

length: 15
V: TRBV10-1
J: TRBJ2-7
CDR3: CASSESRGHQYEQYF

length: 14
V: TRBV6-5
J: TRBJ1-1
CDR3: CASSYEQGNTEAFF

length: 16
V: TRBV2
J: TRBJ1-3
CDR3: CASSETGTGAGNTIYF

length: 17
V: TRBV5-1
J: TRBJ1-1
CDR3: CASKMGGWGEGFTEAFF

length: 16
V: TRBV7-9
J: TRBJ2-5
CDR3: CASSLASGSQKETQYF

length: 10
V: TRBV10-3
J: TRBJ2-7
CDR3: CAIGGAEQYF

length: 18
V: TRBV11-2
J: TRBJ2-3
CDR3: CASSLVPAGGPSTDTQYF

length: 15
V: TRBV19
J: TRBJ2-1
CDR3: CASSPALLVRNEQFF

length: 16
V: TRBV6-1
J: TRBJ1-5
CDR3: CASSDGGQGRNQPQHF

length: 16
V: TRBV7-2
J: TRBJ2-3
CDR3: CASSLGIAVSTDTQYF

length: 17
V: TRBV11-3
J: TRBJ2-5
CDR3: CASSFVTSGRAPETQYF

length: 15
V: TRBV6-5
J: TRBJ1-2
CDR3: CASSYGRGANYGYTF

length: 15
V: TRBV27
J: TRBJ2-3
CDR3: CASSLVAGESDTQYF

length: 16
V: TRBV18
J: TRBJ2-1
CDR3: CASSPYTSGSYNEQFF

length: 15
V: TRBV7-2
J: TRBJ2-7
CDR3: CASSRTTGSSYEQYF

length: 15
V: TRBV19
J: TRBJ1-6
CDR3: CASSIRGSYNSPLHF

length: 15
V: TRBV18
J: TRBJ2-2
CDR3: CASSPPGLNTGELFF

length: 15
V: TRBV7-8
J: TRBJ2-1
CDR3: CASSLSGLANNEQFF

length: 15
V: TRBV19
J: TRBJ1-4
CDR3: CASSIWGSANEKLFF

length: 16
V: TRBV14
J: TRBJ2-7
CDR3: CASSQTYRGGIHEQYF

length: 15
V: TRBV25-1
J: TRBJ2-1
CDR3: CASSVPGLVPNEQFF

length: 17
V: TRBV4-1
J: TRBJ2-3
CDR3: CASSRVPTSGRPDTQYF

length: 13
V: TRBV5-1
J: TRBJ2-2
CDR3: CASSFSATGELFF

length: 12
V: TRBV9
J: TRBJ2-1
CDR3: CASSVTGNEQFF

length: 14
V: TRBV7-9
J: TRBJ2-1
CDR3: CASSSTSADNEQFF

length: 17
V: TRBV3-1/TRBV3-2
J: TRBJ2-3
CDR3: CASSQEGPSGGSDTQYF

length: 14
V: TRBV24-1
J: TRBJ2-3
CDR3: CATSGDRKTDTQYF

length: 15
V: TRBV6-6
J: TRBJ2-3
CDR3: CASRSTGVGTDTQYF

length: 16
V: TRBV9
J: TRBJ2-7
CDR3: CASSVLPDSTPYEQYF

length: 11
V: TRBV7-2
J: TRBJ2-7
CDR3: CASSPKYEQYF